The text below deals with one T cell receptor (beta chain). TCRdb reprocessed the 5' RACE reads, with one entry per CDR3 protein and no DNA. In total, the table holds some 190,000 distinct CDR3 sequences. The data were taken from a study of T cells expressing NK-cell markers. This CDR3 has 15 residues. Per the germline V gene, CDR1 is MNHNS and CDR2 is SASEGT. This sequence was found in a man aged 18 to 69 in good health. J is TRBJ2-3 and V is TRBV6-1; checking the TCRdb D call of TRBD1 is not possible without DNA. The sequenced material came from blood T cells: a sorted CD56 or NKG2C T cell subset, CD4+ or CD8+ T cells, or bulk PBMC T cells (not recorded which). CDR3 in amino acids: CASSPPTGRSDTQYF.